One sample yielded the 20 T cell receptor beta chains listed below, sequenced in a study of blood T cells in healthy people across ages. A sample-barcoded 5' primer and a J-beta primer mix were used in a second PCR of roughly 6 to 11 cycles. TCRdb re-derived calls from the 5' RACE reads in MiXCR, one entry per CDR3 protein. The repertoire has 600,000 to 1,000,000 distinct CDR3 sequences, 58% of them found once; the top ten carry 20% to 25%. Sequencing input: blood. These receptor sequences come from a man younger than 40 in good health.

This clonotype turned up a few times. This chain connects TRBV7-9 to TRBJ2-7; the D gene is possibly TRBD2 (5 bases). The V gene's germline CDR1 is SEHNR and CDR2 FQNEAQ (reference sequence). Trimming stripped 2 bases from V and 3 bases from J, with 11 bases between. CDR3 length: 14 residues. The CDR3 loop reads CASSLLAPYYEQYF. The CDR3 DNA follows: TGTGCCAGCAGCTTACTAGCCCCCTACTACGAGCAGTACTTC.

This clonotype occurred a few times. J is TRBJ2-1 and V is TRBV7-2; the D gene is possibly TRBD2 (6 bases). Trimming removed 8 bases at V and 8 bases at J, with 22 bases between. Germline-derived CDR1 and CDR2 are SGHTA and FQGNSA. CDR3 length equals 15 residues. The CDR3 DNA sequence: TGTGCCAGCGTAACTAGCCCAGGAGCCGGGGATGAGCAGTTCTTC. Translating it yields CASVTSPGAGDEQFF. The full variable domain, rest sourced from reference TRBV7-2 and TRBJ2-1, is GAGVSQSPSNKVTEKGKDVELRCDPISGHTALYWYRQSLGQGLEFLIYFQGNSAPDKSGLPSDRFSAERTGGSVSTLTIQRTQQEDSAVYLCASVTSPGAGDEQFFGPGTRLTVL.

The V call is TRBV24-1, the J call TRBJ2-3; 11 nucleotides match TRBD1. The ends lost 10 bases at V and 9 bases at J; junction bases unmatched: 2. There are 11 residues in the CDR3. Per the germline V gene, CDR1 is KGHDR and CDR2 is SFDVKD. The CDR3 DNA reads TGTGCCACAAGGGACAGGGGGACGCAGTATTTT. It translates to CATRDRGTQYF.

V gene TRBV5-1 combines with J gene TRBJ2-5, with D possibly matching TRBD1 (8 bases). Trimming removed 0 bases at V and 2 bases at J, with 11 bases between. The CDR3 contains 15 residues. Germline CDR1 and CDR2: SGHRS and YFSETQ. The CDR3 sequence: CASSLVQGGQETQYF. DNA of the CDR3: TGCGCCAGCAGCTTGGTACAGGGGGGGCAAGAGACCCAGTACTTC.

The chain combines TRBV14 with TRBJ2-3; 7 bases match TRBD2. Germline V gene sequence: CDR1 SGHDN, CDR2 FVKESK. CDR3 length: 16 residues. The V gene end was trimmed by 3 bases and the J gene end by 8 bases; junction bases not matched to a gene: 14. The CDR3 loop is CASSQVSGLSSGTQYF. CDR3 nucleotides: TGTGCCAGCAGCCAGGTTAGCGGGCTCTCCTCCGGTACGCAGTATTTT. Based on the CDR3 plus reference TRBV14 and TRBJ2-3, the full variable domain is EAGVTQFPSHSVIEKGQTVTLRCDPISGHDNLYWYRRVMGKEIKFLLHFVKESKQDESGMPNNRFLAERTGGTYSTLKVQPAELEDSGVYFCASSQVSGLSSGTQYFGPGTRLTVL.

CDR3 sequence: CSALGSTTNEKLFF. CDR3 sequence (DNA): TGCAGTGCACTGGGGTCAACAACTAATGAAAAACTGTTTTTT. V is TRBV20-1 and J is TRBJ1-4; D is undetermined. Trimming took 6 bases from V and 0 from J, leaving 11 bases between them. Germline V CDR1 and CDR2: DFQATT, SNEGSKA (reference sequence). The CDR3 totals 14 residues.

The chain employs TRBV27 and TRBJ2-5, with D possibly being TRBD1 (6 bases). The J call may be faulty, since TRBJ2-7 better matches the DNA end. Germline lookup yields CDR1 MNHEY and CDR2 SMNVEV (reference sequence). The CDR3 spans 13 residues. The CDR3: CASSLYTGYEQYF. The CDR3 DNA follows: TGTGCCAGCAGTTTATATACAGGGTACGAGCAGTACTTC.

V usage is TRBV7-2 and J usage is TRBJ2-5, with TRBD1 matching over 8 bases. The germline V gene has CDR1 SGHTA and CDR2 FQGNSA. This CDR3 has 15 amino acids. Trimming at V came to 5 bases and at J to 4 bases, leaving 9 bases not matched to a gene. DNA of the CDR3: TGTGCCAGCAGCCCCGGACAGGGTGGAAGAGAGACCCAGTACTTC. This sequence encodes CASSPGQGGRETQYF.

CDR3 residues: CASSQEVSGLQETQYF. In DNA, the CDR3 is TGTGCCAGCAGCCAAGAGGTTAGCGGCCTCCAAGAGACCCAGTACTTC. This chain connects TRBV4-2 to TRBJ2-5, with D perhaps TRBD2 (6 bases). CDR3 size: 16 residues. Germline-derived CDR1 and CDR2 are LGHNA and YNFKEQ. The V and J ends lost 0 bases and 1 base respectively, with 12 bases between them.

J is TRBJ2-7 and V is TRBV4-3; 11 bases line up with TRBD1. The CDR3 has 16 residues. Per the germline V gene, CDR1 is LGHNA and CDR2 is YSLEER. V lost 1 base and J lost 4; bases outside the gene matches: 6. The CDR3 region has the DNA TGCGCCAGCAGCCAAGTCTCCGGGGACAGGGGGTACGAGCAGTACTTC. This gives the protein CASSQVSGDRGYEQYF.

This chain uses TRBV4-3 with TRBJ1-2; D is undetermined. CDR1 and CDR2 (germline): LGHNA, YSLEER. The CDR3 consists of 15 residues. Between the trimmed V and J ends, which lost 0 bases and 8 bases, there was a span of 16 bases. The CDR3 here is CASSQDRSALGGYTF. The DNA for the CDR3 is TGCGCCAGCAGCCAAGATCGTTCAGCCTTGGGAGGCTACACCTTC.

The chain employs TRBV7-2 and TRBJ1-2; D call uncertain. The CDR3 spans 14 residues. The V gene's germline CDR1 is SGHTA and CDR2 FQGNSA. V dropped 1 base and J dropped 5 bases, with 11 bases sitting between them. The CDR3 DNA is TGTGCCAGCAGCTTAGATTTGGCGGATTATGGCTACACCTTC. Protein sequence: CASSLDLADYGYTF.

CDR3 coding DNA: TGTGCCAGCACCAACCCGGCAACTGCCGCGCAGTATTTT. As protein: CASTNPATAAQYF. This chain connects TRBV6-2 or TRBV6-3 to TRBJ2-3, with no clear D. CDR3 size: 13 residues. From germline, CDR1 is MNHEY and CDR2 SVGEGT. Trimming shortened V by 7 bases and J by 10 bases, and 18 bases separated the two germline ends.

This clonotype was recorded only once. One end of the junction is discordant with germline, which a read error may explain. J is TRBJ2-1 and V is TRBV28, with D possibly called TRBD1 or TRBD2 (6 bases each). This CDR3 spans 15 amino acids. The germline V gene has CDR1 MDHEN and CDR2 SYDVKM. This CDR3 reads CASSTWGAVNNGQFF. In nucleotides, the CDR3 is TGTGCCAGTAGTACTTGGGGGGCGGTCAACAATGGGCAGTTCTTC.

The chain is built from TRBV25-1 and TRBJ1-1; D unresolved. Germline V CDR1 and CDR2: MGHDK, SYGVNS. This CDR3 is 11 amino acids long. The germline V and J ends were trimmed by 3 bases and 6 bases, with 5 bases remaining between them. The CDR3 here is CASSENSEAFF. CDR3 coding DNA: TGTGCCAGCAGTGAGAATTCTGAAGCTTTCTTT.

This clonotype was seen a few times. The chain has TRBV10-2 and TRBJ2-2, with unresolved D. CDR3 length: 13 residues. V was trimmed by 3 bases and J by 4 bases, leaving 6 bases between them. Germline loops: CDR1 WSHSY, CDR2 SAAADI. CDR3 loop: CASSDFGTGELFF. CDR3 nucleotide sequence: TGCGCCAGCAGTGATTTCGGCACCGGGGAGCTGTTTTTT.

V usage is TRBV12-5 and J usage is TRBJ1-5; D is perhaps TRBD1 (5 bases). The V gene lost 7 bases and the J gene lost 4 bases, with 11 bases spanning the gap. This CDR3 has 13 residues. Germline V gives CDR1 LGHNT, CDR2 FRNRAP. Here the CDR3 DNA reads TGTGCTAGTGCCCCGTACAGGAATCAGCCCCAGCATTTT. Protein product: CASAPYRNQPQHF.

The chain employs TRBV12-3 or TRBV12-4 and TRBJ2-3; D possibly uses TRBD1 or TRBD2 (6 bases each). CDR3 length: 13 amino acids. Trimming stripped 6 bases from V and 4 bases from J, with 11 bases between. CDR3 sequence (DNA): TGTGCCAGCAGATTGAGGGGGGCAGATACGCAGTATTTT. It is translated as CASRLRGADTQYF.

In this sample, this clonotype turned up a few times. This rearrangement joins TRBV7-2 to TRBJ2-1; 9 nucleotides align to TRBD2. V lost 6 bases and J lost 9; bases outside the gene matches: 12. The germline CDR1 and CDR2 sequences are SGHTA and FQGNSA. CDR3 length equals 15 residues. The CDR3 sequence: CASSWVAGVNREQFF. The CDR3 bases are TGTGCCAGCAGTTGGGTAGCGGGAGTGAACCGTGAGCAGTTCTTC.

The chain couples TRBV28 to TRBJ2-1, with D perhaps matching TRBD1 (6 bases). Trimming cost V 8 bases and J 8 bases, with 19 bases left between them. The CDR3 sequence is 14 residues long. Germline CDR1 and CDR2: MDHEN and SYDVKM. CDR3 region: CASATQGPGDEQFF. The DNA of the CDR3 is TGTGCCAGCGCAACACAAGGGCCAGGGGATGAGCAGTTCTTC.